These 20 T cell receptor beta chains share one sample of origin, sequenced in a study of T-cell memory formation after mild COVID-19. From the 5' RACE reads, TCRdb called clonotypes with MiXCR, one entry per CDR3 protein. The table includes about 340,000 distinct CDR3 sequences, 10% to 15% detected once. The source material was PBMCs or a T cell subset sorted from them (not recorded which). These receptors all stem from a man in his late teens or twenties who had mild COVID-19 (a few samples of this study predate the infection). Cell type and time point are not known.

This clonotype was recorded at least ten times. The rearrangement joins TRBV5-6 to TRBJ2-3; 9 bases are a match to TRBD2. V dropped 4 bases and J dropped 1; count of bases not matched to a gene: 10. The CDR3 covers 17 residues. CDR1 is SGHDT, CDR2 YYEEEE, per germline. CDR3 loop: CASSRLGAGGGTDTQYF. CDR3 sequence (DNA): TGTGCCAGCAGCCGCCTCGGAGCGGGGGGTGGCACAGATACGCAGTATTTT.

The rearrangement uses TRBV4-1 and TRBJ2-1; 7 nucleotides agree with TRBD1. Germline loops: CDR1 MGHRA, CDR2 YSYEKL. The CDR3 is 15 amino acids. After removal of 7 bases from V and 3 bases from J, the junction contained 9 bases not matched to a gene. The CDR3 protein is CASTPQQGFYNEQFF. For the CDR3, the DNA is TGCGCCAGCACCCCCCAACAGGGGTTCTACAATGAGCAGTTCTTC.

This clonotype has just a few counts. The chain carries TRBV15 and TRBJ1-1; maybe TRBD1 (5 bases). V gave up 4 bases and J gave up 4 bases, with 10 bases separating them. CDR1 is LNHNV, CDR2 YYDKDF, per germline (reference sequence). The length of the CDR3 is 13 residues. The CDR3 is CATSMGVGTEAFF. The DNA for the CDR3 is TGTGCCACCAGCATGGGGGTCGGCACTGAAGCTTTCTTT. The full variable domain, in which reference TRBV15 and TRBJ1-1 provide the parts outside the CDR3, is DAMVIQNPRYQVTQFGKPVTLSCSQTLNHNVMYWYQQKSSQAPKLLFHYYDKDFNNEADTPDNFQSRRPNTSFCFLDIRSPGLGDTAMYLCATSMGVGTEAFFGQGTRLTVV.

This clonotype turned up a few times. The rearrangement joins TRBV20-1 to TRBJ1-4; D perhaps matches TRBD1 (5 bases). Germline V gene sequence: CDR1 DFQATT, CDR2 SNEGSKA (reference sequence). The CDR3 extends over 15 amino acids. V was cut by 0 bases and J by 3 bases, with 11 bases left in between. The CDR3 loop is CSARDGGVANEKLFF. CDR3 DNA: TGCAGTGCTAGAGATGGGGGGGTTGCTAATGAAAAACTGTTTTTT.

This clonotype was detected only a few times. CDR3 residues: CASSVSYPNEQFF. The CDR3 bases are TGCGCCAGCAGCGTTTCCTATCCGAATGAGCAGTTCTTC. The rearrangement uses TRBV5-1 and TRBJ2-1; D unresolved. Germline loops: CDR1 SGHRS, CDR2 YFSETQ. The germline V and J ends were trimmed by 4 bases and 7 bases, with 12 bases remaining between them. The CDR3 is made up of 13 amino acids.

This clonotype showed up just a few times. This chain joins TRBV21-1 and TRBJ1-1; the table's D call TRBD1 went unverified against the DNA. TRBV21-1 counts as a pseudogene. The CDR3 is 15 amino acids. The CDR3 loop is CASRKQGPRNTEAFF. DNA of the CDR3: TGTGCCAGCAGGAAACAGGGGCCAAGGAACACTGAAGCTTTCTTT.

This clonotype showed up many times. The chain couples TRBV12-3 or TRBV12-4 to TRBJ2-5; 8 nucleotides agree with TRBD2. V dropped 3 bases and J dropped 1; count of bases not matched to a gene: 4. This CDR3 is 15 amino acids long. The CDR3 reads CASSLMSGGQETQYF. CDR3 coding DNA: TGTGCCAGCAGTTTGATGAGCGGGGGCCAAGAGACCCAGTACTTC.

The chain carries TRBV2 and TRBJ2-3; 15 bases agree with TRBD2. With 6 bases clipped from V and 4 bases from J, the junction kept 5 bases outside the gene matches. The CDR3 consists of 16 residues. The germline CDR1 and CDR2 sequences are SNHLY and FYNNEI. This CDR3 reads CASRGGLAGGSDTQYF. CDR3 DNA sequence: TGTGCCAGCAGGGGTGGACTAGCGGGGGGGTCAGATACGCAGTATTTT. Based on the CDR3 plus reference TRBV2 and TRBJ2-3, the full variable domain is EPEVTQTPSHQVTQMGQEVILRCVPISNHLYFYWYRQILGQKVEFLVSFYNNEISEKSEIFDDQFSVERPDGSNFTLKIRSTKLEDSAMYFCASRGGLAGGSDTQYFGPGTRLTVL.

The V call is TRBV11-2, the J call TRBJ2-3; tentatively, D is TRBD2 (6 bases). CDR1 and CDR2 (germline): SGHAT, FQNNGV. This CDR3 is 13 amino acids long. V dropped 4 bases and J dropped 5 bases, with 10 bases sitting between them. For the CDR3, the DNA is TGTGCCAGCAGCTCAAGGCGGGGAGATACGCAGTATTTT. This translates into CASSSRRGDTQYF.

This clonotype was seen a few times. V and J are TRBV6-2 or TRBV6-3 and TRBJ2-3; the D is unclear. CDR3 size: 15 residues. Trimming removed 5 bases from V and 0 bases from J, with 12 bases in between. Germline V gene data show CDR1 as MNHEY and CDR2 as SVGEGT. CDR3 residues: CASSPLGPSTDTQYF. The CDR3 nucleotides are TGTGCCAGCAGTCCGCTAGGACCTAGCACAGATACGCAGTATTTT.

The chain is built from TRBV20-1 and TRBJ2-4; 7 bases are shared with TRBD1. The CDR3 totals 14 residues. V shed 5 bases, J shed 5 bases, and the junction held 9 bases outside the gene matches. The germline CDR1 and CDR2 sequences are DFQATT and SNEGSKA (reference sequence). In DNA form, the CDR3 reads TGCAGTGCTCGTTCCGGGACAGTACAAAACATTCAGTACTTC. Its translation: CSARSGTVQNIQYF.

This sequence joins TRBV7-2 and TRBJ1-2; 10 bases align to TRBD1. This CDR3 region has 15 residues. V lost 5 bases and J lost 4; bases outside the gene matches: 7. Germline-derived CDR1 and CDR2 are SGHTA and FQGNSA. The CDR3 nucleotides read TGTGCCAGCAGCCATCGACAGGGGGCAGGCTATGGCTACACCTTC. This sequence encodes CASSHRQGAGYGYTF.

The V gene is TRBV5-4, the J gene TRBJ1-6; D remains ambiguous. Per germline, CDR1 SGHNT and CDR2 YYREEE (reference sequence). V lost 0 bases and J lost 2, with 3 bases in between. This CDR3 region has 14 residues. The CDR3, as DNA: TGTGCCAGCAGCTTGGGGACCTATAATTCACCCCTCCACTTT. Its translation: CASSLGTYNSPLHF.

In its sample, this clonotype was seen many times. The chain combines TRBV7-9 with TRBJ2-1, with a tentative D call TRBD2 (5 bases). This CDR3 is built from 14 residues. With 10 bases removed from V and 0 bases from J, the gap between germline ends came to 13 bases. Germline CDR1 and CDR2: SEHNR and FQNEAQ (reference sequence). The CDR3, as DNA: TGTGCCATTAGGACCGGAGGCTCCTACAATGAGCAGTTCTTC. Translating gives CAIRTGGSYNEQFF.

The chain links TRBV6-2 or TRBV6-3 to TRBJ1-1; D possibly corresponds to TRBD1 (6 bases). CDR1 and CDR2 from the germline V gene are MNHEY and SVGEGT. This CDR3 has 14 amino acids. The V end was cut by 8 bases, the J end by 6 bases, with 19 bases between. The CDR3: CASRRTALMAEAFF. As DNA, the CDR3 is TGTGCCAGCCGGAGGACAGCCCTTATGGCTGAAGCTTTCTTT.

V is TRBV6-5 and J is TRBJ2-1; 8 bases are shared with TRBD1. There are 15 residues in the CDR3. Germline V lookup: CDR1 MNHEY, CDR2 SVGAGI. V shed 7 bases, J shed 4 bases, and the junction held 9 bases outside the gene matches. The CDR3 bases are TGTGCCAGCAACCAAATCCGGACAGGGTACAATGAGCAGTTCTTC. Translated: CASNQIRTGYNEQFF.

The chain has TRBV7-9 and TRBJ2-4, with 7 positions matching TRBD1. V shed 1 base, J shed 1 base, and the junction held 4 bases outside the gene matches. Germline V gene lookup returns CDR1 SEHNR and CDR2 FQNEAQ (reference sequence). CDR3 size: 16 residues. CDR3 sequence: CASSLDFRGAKNIQYF. Here the CDR3 DNA reads TGTGCCAGCAGCTTAGACTTCAGGGGGGCCAAAAACATTCAGTACTTC.

The sample holds a few counts of this clonotype. J is TRBJ2-4 and V is TRBV5-1; D is uncertain. Trimming removed 0 bases from V and 0 bases from J, with 13 bases in between. Germline values: CDR1 SGHRS, CDR2 YFSETQ. There are 17 residues in the CDR3. This CDR3 is CASSLDRASVAKNIQYF. CDR3 nucleotide sequence: TGCGCCAGCAGCTTGGATCGCGCATCCGTAGCCAAAAACATTCAGTACTTC.

This clonotype was observed a handful of times. V usage is TRBV12-3 or TRBV12-4 and J usage is TRBJ1-2, with a weak D call TRBD1 (5 bases). The CDR3 consists of 13 residues. Trimming took off 6 bases at V and 5 bases at J, with 13 bases between the two ends. The CDR3 DNA reads as TGTGCCAGCAGCATGCCTGGGGCTTATGGCTACACCTTC. This codes for CASSMPGAYGYTF.

For this clonotype: The junction shows a germline mismatch at one end, possibly a read error. The chain links TRBV7-9 to TRBJ1-6; no clear D. Germline V CDR1 and CDR2: SEHNR, FQNEAQ (reference sequence). This CDR3 contains 14 residues. The CDR3 spells CASSLVGNNSPLNF. The CDR3 nucleotides are TGTGCCAGCAGCTTAGTGGGAAATAATTCACCCCTCAACTTT.